This is a list of T cell receptor beta chains from one sample in a study of blood T cell repertoires in COVID-19. The method was immunoSEQ multiplex PCR; TCRdb's version includes in-frame clones alone and lacks a portion of them. The sample has hundreds of thousands of clones, around 90% seen once. Specimen: peripheral blood. The receptors here all came from a woman aged 18-29 years who had recovered from COVID-19. CDR3s include the opening cysteine and the closing phenylalanine or tryptophan. D genes are given only for firm matches. Where a row states a size, it is once, few, many or the class of an expanded clone; other rows omit it.

abundance: .; v_gene: TRBV9; j_gene: TRBJ2-1; d_gene: TRBD2; len: 15; CDR3aa: CASSVSGVTYNEQFF; CDR3nt: TGTGCCAGCAGCGTTAGCGGGGTGACCTACAATGAGCAGTTCTTC
abundance: .; v_gene: TRBV4-3; j_gene: TRBJ1-1; d_gene: .; len: 17; CDR3aa: CASSQASHGPTAAGAFF; CDR3nt: TGCGCCAGCAGCCAAGCGAGCCACGGGCCCACAGCGGCGGGGGCTTTCTTT
abundance: .; v_gene: TRBV29-1; j_gene: TRBJ2-3; d_gene: TRBD1; len: 16; CDR3aa: CSVEPILTGGADTQYF; CDR3nt: TGCAGCGTTGAACCGATCTTGACAGGGGGCGCAGATACGCAGTATTTT
abundance: .; v_gene: TRBV7-2; j_gene: TRBJ1-5; d_gene: .; len: 13; CDR3aa: CASSSKARQPQHF; CDR3nt: TGTGCCAGCAGCTCGAAAGCCAGGCAGCCCCAGCATTTT
abundance: .; v_gene: TRBV7-2; j_gene: TRBJ2-2; d_gene: TRBD2; len: 16; CDR3aa: CASSLAGTRNTGELFF; CDR3nt: TGTGCCAGCAGCTTAGCCGGGACTAGGAACACCGGGGAGCTGTTTTTT
abundance: .; v_gene: TRBV27; j_gene: TRBJ2-6; d_gene: TRBD1; len: 16; CDR3aa: CASTRDRGSGANVLTF; CDR3nt: TGTGCCAGCACCCGGGACAGGGGCTCTGGGGCCAACGTCCTGACTTTC
abundance: .; v_gene: TRBV11-2; j_gene: TRBJ2-1; d_gene: TRBD2; len: 16; CDR3aa: CASSSSSGRAVNEQFF; CDR3nt: TGTGCCAGCAGCTCCTCTAGCGGGAGGGCCGTTAATGAGCAGTTCTTC
abundance: .; v_gene: TRBV7-2; j_gene: TRBJ1-6; d_gene: .; len: 17; CDR3aa: CASSTIPARQDNSPLHF; CDR3nt: TGTGCCAGCTCAACTATCCCCGCGAGACAGGATAATTCACCCCTCCACTTT
abundance: .; v_gene: TRBV11-2; j_gene: TRBJ2-1; d_gene: .; len: 16; CDR3aa: CASSLSRRRPYNEQFF; CDR3nt: TGTGCCAGCAGCTTATCCCGGCGGAGGCCTTACAATGAGCAGTTCTTC
abundance: .; v_gene: TRBV10-3; j_gene: TRBJ2-1; d_gene: TRBD1; len: 13; CDR3aa: CAIRLGQDNEQFF; CDR3nt: TGTGCCATCAGATTGGGACAGGACAATGAGCAGTTCTTC
abundance: .; v_gene: TRBV19; j_gene: TRBJ2-6; d_gene: .; len: 21; CDR3aa: CASSMRYRGSTEFSGANVLTF; CDR3nt: TGTGCCAGTAGTATGAGATATCGGGGGTCAACGGAATTCTCTGGGGCCAACGTCCTGACTTTC
abundance: .; v_gene: TRBV7-2; j_gene: TRBJ1-1; d_gene: .; len: 16; CDR3aa: CASSLARLEVNTEAFF; CDR3nt: TGTGCCAGCAGCTTAGCCCGACTTGAAGTGAACACTGAAGCTTTCTTT
abundance: .; v_gene: TRBV11-3; j_gene: TRBJ2-3; d_gene: .; len: 12; CDR3aa: CASSERGDTQYF; CDR3nt: TGTGCCAGCAGCGAACGGGGAGATACGCAGTATTTT
abundance: .; v_gene: TRBV11-2; j_gene: TRBJ2-5; d_gene: .; len: 13; CDR3aa: CASSPVRGKTQYF; CDR3nt: TGTGCCAGCAGTCCAGTCAGGGGAAAGACCCAGTACTTC
abundance: .; v_gene: TRBV6-6; j_gene: TRBJ2-1; d_gene: .; len: 12; CDR3aa: CASSYNRDEQFF; CDR3nt: TGTGCCAGCAGTTACAACAGGGATGAGCAGTTCTTC
abundance: .; v_gene: TRBV27; j_gene: TRBJ2-4; d_gene: .; len: 14; CDR3aa: CASSRRGGADIQYF; CDR3nt: TGTGCCAGCAGTCGAAGGGGGGGCGCGGACATTCAGTACTTC
abundance: once; v_gene: TRBV9; j_gene: TRBJ2-1; d_gene: TRBD2; len: 14; CDR3aa: CASSVASGSNEQFF; CDR3nt: TGTGCCAGCAGCGTAGCTAGCGGGAGCAATGAGCAGTTCTTC
abundance: .; v_gene: TRBV9; j_gene: TRBJ2-3; d_gene: .; len: 15; CDR3aa: CASSVLGGSTDTQYF; CDR3nt: TGTGCCAGCAGCGTTTTAGGGGGTAGCACAGATACGCAGTATTTT
abundance: .; v_gene: TRBV11-2; j_gene: TRBJ2-1; d_gene: TRBD2; len: 14; CDR3aa: CASARLAGDREQFF; CDR3nt: TGTGCCAGCGCAAGACTAGCGGGAGATCGAGAGCAGTTCTTC
abundance: .; v_gene: TRBV4-3; j_gene: TRBJ2-3; d_gene: TRBD2; len: 15; CDR3aa: CASSQEGLATDTQYF; CDR3nt: TGCGCCAGCAGCCAAGAGGGACTAGCTACAGATACGCAGTATTTT
abundance: .; v_gene: TRBV11-3; j_gene: TRBJ2-1; d_gene: TRBD2; len: 15; CDR3aa: CASSPRLAGYNEQFF; CDR3nt: TGTGCCAGCAGCCCCCGACTAGCGGGATACAATGAGCAGTTCTTC
abundance: .; v_gene: TRBV24-1; j_gene: TRBJ2-3; d_gene: .; len: 13; CDR3aa: CATSESSEDTQYF; CDR3nt: TGTGCCACCAGTGAGAGTTCCGAAGATACGCAGTATTTT
abundance: .; v_gene: TRBV21-1; j_gene: TRBJ1-1; d_gene: .; len: 12; CDR3aa: CASRGLDTEAFF; CDR3nt: TGTGCCAGCCGGGGGTTGGACACTGAAGCTTTCTTT
abundance: .; v_gene: TRBV5-1; j_gene: TRBJ2-3; d_gene: .; len: 17; CDR3aa: CASSLNLPEQFTDTQYF; CDR3nt: TGCGCCAGCAGCTTAAACCTCCCAGAACAGTTCACAGATACGCAGTATTTT
abundance: .; v_gene: TRBV4-3; j_gene: TRBJ2-6; d_gene: .; len: 16; CDR3aa: CASSQDIAAGANVLTF; CDR3nt: TGCGCCAGCAGCCAAGATATAGCGGCGGGGGCCAACGTCCTGACTTTC
abundance: .; v_gene: TRBV4-3; j_gene: TRBJ2-1; d_gene: TRBD2; len: 20; CDR3aa: CASSQDWGPIWTSSYNEQFF; CDR3nt: TGCGCCAGCAGCCAAGATTGGGGACCCATATGGACTAGCTCCTACAATGAGCAGTTCTTC
abundance: .; v_gene: TRBV19; j_gene: TRBJ1-1; d_gene: TRBD1; len: 15; CDR3aa: CASSSAGQGATEAFF; CDR3nt: TGTGCCAGTAGTTCAGCGGGACAGGGGGCCACTGAAGCTTTCTTT
abundance: once; v_gene: TRBV5-6; j_gene: TRBJ2-2; d_gene: TRBD2; len: 18; CDR3aa: CASSPGRPSGNRTSELFF; CDR3nt: TGTGCCAGCAGCCCTGGGCGGCCTAGCGGGAATAGGACCTCAGAGCTGTTTTTT
abundance: .; v_gene: TRBV10-3; j_gene: TRBJ2-5; d_gene: .; len: 15; CDR3aa: CAISESFGGQETQYF; CDR3nt: TGTGCCATCAGTGAGTCCTTCGGGGGACAAGAGACCCAGTACTTC
abundance: .; v_gene: TRBV6-4; j_gene: TRBJ1-1; d_gene: TRBD1; len: 14; CDR3aa: CASSPTGGDTEAFF; CDR3nt: TGTGCCAGCAGTCCAACAGGGGGGGACACTGAAGCTTTCTTT
abundance: .; v_gene: TRBV5-1; j_gene: TRBJ1-5; d_gene: TRBD1; len: 15; CDR3aa: CASSKTTGGDQPQHF; CDR3nt: TGCGCCAGCAGCAAAACCACAGGGGGGGATCAGCCCCAGCATTTT
abundance: .; v_gene: TRBV27; j_gene: TRBJ1-1; d_gene: TRBD1; len: 14; CDR3aa: CASSFRGQNTEAFF; CDR3nt: TGTGCCAGCAGTTTCAGGGGGCAGAACACTGAAGCTTTCTTT
abundance: .; v_gene: TRBV13; j_gene: TRBJ2-2; d_gene: .; len: 12; CDR3aa: CASSLAAGELFF; CDR3nt: TGTGCCAGCAGCTTAGCAGCCGGGGAGCTGTTTTTT
abundance: .; v_gene: TRBV9; j_gene: TRBJ1-1; d_gene: TRBD1; len: 15; CDR3aa: CASSAWTGMNTEAFF; CDR3nt: TGTGCCAGCAGCGCATGGACAGGGATGAACACTGAAGCTTTCTTT
abundance: many; v_gene: TRBV9; j_gene: TRBJ1-6; d_gene: TRBD1; len: 16; CDR3aa: CASSGIGDRINSPLHF; CDR3nt: TGTGCCAGCAGCGGCATTGGGGACAGGATAAATTCACCCCTCCACTTT
abundance: .; v_gene: TRBV4-3; j_gene: TRBJ1-3; d_gene: .; len: 16; CDR3aa: CASSQARYSSGNTIYF; CDR3nt: TGCGCCAGCAGCCAAGCAAGGTACAGCTCTGGAAACACCATATATTTT
abundance: .; v_gene: TRBV5-1; j_gene: TRBJ2-5; d_gene: TRBD2; len: 16; CDR3aa: CASSLGYSGSSETQYF; CDR3nt: TGCGCCAGCAGCTTGGGCTATAGCGGGAGTTCAGAGACCCAGTACTTC
abundance: .; v_gene: TRBV7-8; j_gene: TRBJ2-1; d_gene: .; len: 12; CDR3aa: CASSSQYNEQFF; CDR3nt: TGTGCCAGCAGCTCCCAGTACAATGAGCAGTTCTTC
abundance: .; v_gene: TRBV4-3; j_gene: TRBJ2-3; d_gene: TRBD1; len: 20; CDR3aa: CASSQKYRDRGLRWTDTQYF; CDR3nt: TGCGCCAGCAGCCAGAAATACAGGGACAGGGGGCTTCGGTGGACAGATACGCAGTATTTT
abundance: .; v_gene: TRBV4-3; j_gene: TRBJ1-2; d_gene: .; len: 14; CDR3aa: CASSQVKEVYGYTF; CDR3nt: TGCGCCAGCAGCCAAGTCAAAGAGGTCTATGGCTACACCTTC
abundance: .; v_gene: TRBV5-1; j_gene: TRBJ1-1; d_gene: TRBD1; len: 15; CDR3aa: CASSGDRGTNTEAFF; CDR3nt: TGCGCCAGCAGCGGGGACAGGGGGACCAACACTGAAGCTTTCTTT
abundance: .; v_gene: TRBV7-9; j_gene: TRBJ1-1; d_gene: .; len: 13; CDR3aa: CASVPGVNTEAFF; CDR3nt: TGTGCCAGCGTCCCAGGTGTGAACACTGAAGCTTTCTTT
abundance: .; v_gene: TRBV7-2; j_gene: TRBJ1-5; d_gene: TRBD1; len: 16; CDR3aa: CASSLAQAGGYQPQHF; CDR3nt: TGTGCCAGCAGCTTAGCCCAGGCAGGGGGCTATCAGCCCCAGCATTTT
abundance: .; v_gene: TRBV3-1/TRBV3-2; j_gene: TRBJ1-1; d_gene: .; len: 14; CDR3aa: CASSRTGTPPEAFF; CDR3nt: TGTGCCAGCAGCCGAACCGGGACACCACCTGAAGCTTTCTTT
abundance: .; v_gene: TRBV2; j_gene: TRBJ2-3; d_gene: TRBD2; len: 18; CDR3aa: CASSEYWNSGSGTDTQYF; CDR3nt: TGTGCCAGCAGTGAATATTGGAATAGCGGGAGTGGAACAGATACGCAGTATTTT
abundance: .; v_gene: TRBV7-2; j_gene: TRBJ1-2; d_gene: .; len: 17; CDR3aa: CASSLGGSGFRVYGYTF; CDR3nt: TGTGCCAGCAGCTTAGGGGGCTCAGGGTTTCGGGTCTATGGCTACACCTTC
abundance: once; v_gene: TRBV25-1; j_gene: TRBJ1-1; d_gene: .; len: 14; CDR3aa: CASMRGGTYTEAFF; CDR3nt: TGTGCCAGCATGAGAGGCGGGACGTACACTGAAGCTTTCTTT
abundance: .; v_gene: TRBV28; j_gene: TRBJ1-3; d_gene: .; len: 15; CDR3aa: CASSIPQGTGNTIYF; CDR3nt: TGTGCCAGCAGTATCCCACAGGGAACTGGAAACACCATATATTTT